This T cell receptor beta chain was captured in a study of regulatory T cells in long-lasting Graves disease. V lost 5 bases and J lost 4, with 11 bases in between. Germline loops: CDR1 GTSNPN, CDR2 SVGIG (reference sequence). This CDR3 has 12 amino acids. Arm-PCR with iRepertoire HTBI primers amplified the CDR3 regions for these TCR beta libraries. MiXCR, applied by TCRdb to the multiplex PCR reads, yields one record per CDR3 protein. The sample has 360,000 or so distinct CDR3 sequences; about 17% are singletons. Study findings and constraints: A greater number of public clonotypes (roughly 2,800) was shared by persistent patients than by new patients (approximately 880).

This clonotype was seen repeatedly, ten times or more. Its antigen is as yet unknown. Indicated time point: newly diagnosed GD, antithyroid drugs for less than 3 months. Extracted PBMC RNA gave rise to the TCR library. These data were likewise used in another study, on T cells in Graves' hyperthyroidism and ophthalmopathy. That study reports: Uncontrolled infection, other autoimmune disease, pregnancy or lactation excluded patients. Ophthalmopathy and stable hyperthyroidism were told apart by a 13 V-J model.

Sample: peripheral blood mononuclear cells (PBMCs), taken at new diagnosis, from a patient treated with antithyroid drugs. The rearrangement uses TRBV30 and TRBJ1-2; D is possibly TRBD1 (5 bases). The receptor's source is a young woman with Graves disease. The CDR3 DNA reads TGTGCCTGGGCAGGGTCGGGCTATGGCTACACCTTC. Protein: CAWAGSGYGYTF.